This T cell receptor beta chain was sequenced during a study of cytomegalovirus exposure and HLA in healthy donors. PCR involved 60 Vbeta and 13 Jbeta primers. Authors' data handling: Around 11 million shared chains were among the 60 million to 80 million unique TCR beta chains that a later analysis counted. The method was immunoSEQ multiplex PCR; TCRdb's version includes in-frame clones alone and lacks a portion of them. V and J calls and clone size come straight from that table; D and trimming were deduced from the DNA. This listing includes 110,000 to 150,000 clones. Donors in the study were healthy people who gave bone marrow. V lost 2 bases to trimming and J lost 6 bases, with 14 bases between them. CDR3 size: 14 residues. The V gene's germline CDR1 is MNHNS and CDR2 SASEGT.

The chain recombines TRBV6-1 with TRBJ2-7, with unresolved D. This clonotype was obtained from a man between 35 and 55 years old in good health and CMV-seronegative. Sequencing input: PBMCs. The CDR3 DNA reads TGTGCCAGCAGTGAAAAGTGGGCAGTCGGCGAGCAGTACTTC. Protein sequence: CASSEKWAVGEQYF.